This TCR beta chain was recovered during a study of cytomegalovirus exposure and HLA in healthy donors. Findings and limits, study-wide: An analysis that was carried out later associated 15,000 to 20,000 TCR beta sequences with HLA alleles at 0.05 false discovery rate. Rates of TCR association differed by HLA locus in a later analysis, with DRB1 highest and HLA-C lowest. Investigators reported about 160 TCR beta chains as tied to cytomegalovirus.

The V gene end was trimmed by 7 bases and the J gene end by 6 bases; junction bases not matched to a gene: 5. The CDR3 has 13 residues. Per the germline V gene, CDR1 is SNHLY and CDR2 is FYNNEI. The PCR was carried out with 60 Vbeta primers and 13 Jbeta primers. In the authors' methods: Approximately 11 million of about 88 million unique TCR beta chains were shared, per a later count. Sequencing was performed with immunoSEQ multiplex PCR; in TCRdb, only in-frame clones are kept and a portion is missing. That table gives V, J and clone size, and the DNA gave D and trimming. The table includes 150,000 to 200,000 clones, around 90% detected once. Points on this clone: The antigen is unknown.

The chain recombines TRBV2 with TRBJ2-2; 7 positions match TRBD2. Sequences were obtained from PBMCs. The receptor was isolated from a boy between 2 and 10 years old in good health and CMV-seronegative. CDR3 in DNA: TGTGCCAGCATTCTGGGAGGGGCCGGGGAGCTGTTTTTT. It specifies CASILGGAGELFF.